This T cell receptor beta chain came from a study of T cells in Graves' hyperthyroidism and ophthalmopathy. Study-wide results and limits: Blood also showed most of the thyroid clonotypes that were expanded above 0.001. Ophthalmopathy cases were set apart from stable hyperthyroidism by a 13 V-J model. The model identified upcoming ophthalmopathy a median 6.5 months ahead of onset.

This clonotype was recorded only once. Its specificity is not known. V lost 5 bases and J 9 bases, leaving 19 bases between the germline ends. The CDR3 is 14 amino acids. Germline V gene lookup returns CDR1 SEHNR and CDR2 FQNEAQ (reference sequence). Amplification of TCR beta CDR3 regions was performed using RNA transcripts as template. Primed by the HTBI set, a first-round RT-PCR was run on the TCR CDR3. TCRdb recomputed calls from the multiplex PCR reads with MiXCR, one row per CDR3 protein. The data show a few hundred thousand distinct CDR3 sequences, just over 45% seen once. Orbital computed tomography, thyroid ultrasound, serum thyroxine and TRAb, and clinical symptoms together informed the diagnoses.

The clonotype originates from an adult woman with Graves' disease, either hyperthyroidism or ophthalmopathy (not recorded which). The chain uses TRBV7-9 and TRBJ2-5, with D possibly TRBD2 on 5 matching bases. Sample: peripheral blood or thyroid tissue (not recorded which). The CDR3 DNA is TGTGCCAGCAGCCCACCAGGTGAGGGTCAGCCCCAGTACTTC. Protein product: CASSPPGEGQPQYF.